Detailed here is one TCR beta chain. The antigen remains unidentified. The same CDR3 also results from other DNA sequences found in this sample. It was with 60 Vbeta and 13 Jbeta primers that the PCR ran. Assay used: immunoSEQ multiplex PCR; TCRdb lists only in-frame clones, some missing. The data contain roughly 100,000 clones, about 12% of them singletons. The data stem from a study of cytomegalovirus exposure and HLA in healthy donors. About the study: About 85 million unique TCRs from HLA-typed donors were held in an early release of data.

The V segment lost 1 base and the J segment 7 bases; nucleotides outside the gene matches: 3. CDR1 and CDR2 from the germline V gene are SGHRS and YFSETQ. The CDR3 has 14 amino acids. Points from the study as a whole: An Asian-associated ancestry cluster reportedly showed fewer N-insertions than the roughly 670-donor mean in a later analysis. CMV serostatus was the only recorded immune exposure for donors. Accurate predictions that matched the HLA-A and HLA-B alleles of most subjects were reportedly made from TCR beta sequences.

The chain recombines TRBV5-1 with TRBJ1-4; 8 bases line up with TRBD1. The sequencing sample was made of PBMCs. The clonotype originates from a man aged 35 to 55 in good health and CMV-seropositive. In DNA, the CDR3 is TGCGCCAGCAGCTTGACAGGGGGGGGTGAAAAACTGTTTTTT. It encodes CASSLTGGGEKLFF.